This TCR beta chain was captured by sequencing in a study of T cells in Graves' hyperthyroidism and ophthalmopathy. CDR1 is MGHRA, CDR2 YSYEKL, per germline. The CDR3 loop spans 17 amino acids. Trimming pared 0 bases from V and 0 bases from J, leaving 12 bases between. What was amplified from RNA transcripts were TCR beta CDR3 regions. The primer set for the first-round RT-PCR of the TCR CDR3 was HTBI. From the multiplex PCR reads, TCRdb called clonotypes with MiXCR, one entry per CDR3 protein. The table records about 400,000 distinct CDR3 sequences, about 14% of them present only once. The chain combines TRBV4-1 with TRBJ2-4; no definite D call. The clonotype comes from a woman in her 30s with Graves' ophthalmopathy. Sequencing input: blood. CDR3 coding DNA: TGCGCCAGCAGCCAAGAGGTGACAATCCTAGCCAAAAACATTCAGTACTTC. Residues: CASSQEVTILAKNIQYF.